This T cell receptor beta chain derives from a study of vaccination and CD4 T cells after COVID-19. As for the study in general: A median of around 110 days (range 35 to 161) separated diagnosis from post-COVID sampling. Overlapping spike peptides of SARS-CoV-2, HCoV-NL63, HCoV-OC43 and HCoV-229E stimulated the cells.

As for treatment: roughly 11-day PBMC culture with coronavirus spike peptide pools or control peptides (ViraFEST assay). An Oncomine TCR Beta short-read assay was used to sequence the DNA from cultured CD4+ T cells. Genomic DNA from cultured CD4+ T cells was extracted. Via MiXCR, TCRdb re-called the PCR reads, giving one row per CDR3 protein. The sample has more than 12,000 distinct CDR3 sequences, roughly 80% seen once. The ends were cut back, 2 bases at V and 2 bases at J, with 9 bases in the middle. CDR1 and CDR2 (germline): SEHNR, FQNEAQ (reference sequence). The CDR3 extends over 14 amino acids. Note on this clonotype: Its antigen is unidentified.

This receptor was identified in a human donor who received a COVID-19 vaccine. The chain has TRBV7-9 and TRBJ2-5, with unresolved D. Sequenced here: CD4+ T cells from blood, cultured in vitro, sampled after SARS-CoV-2 vaccination. The CDR3 protein is CASSLKDLQETQYF. The DNA of the CDR3 is TGTGCCAGCAGCTTAAAGGACCTACAAGAGACCCAGTACTTC. Looking up the rest from reference TRBV7-9 and TRBJ2-5 gives the full variable domain: DTGVSQNPRHKITKRGQNVTFRCDPISEHNRLYWYRQTLGQGPEFLTYFQNEAQLEKSRLLSDRFSAERPKGSFSTLEIQRTEQGDSAMYLCASSLKDLQETQYFGPGTRLLVL.